The 9 T cell receptor beta chains below all came from one sample that was sequenced in a study of metastatic and nonmetastatic thyroid tumors (dated by TCRdb to about 2020). Library method: PCR. Sequencer: Illumina HiSeq 4000. TCRdb trimmed public reads at Q25 via fastp, called clones via MiXCR and kept in-frame beta chains. The sample table holds more than 90,000 clones, of which about 13% were seen once. The top ten constitute about 11% of the sample. No patient had received any treatment before thyroid surgery. Sequenced sample: blood. Receptors originate from a female donor with papillary thyroid cancer or a benign thyroid nodule (not recorded which). Some clones in this sample may be carry-over from other donors' samples.

This chain joins TRBV30 and TRBJ1-6; D is undetermined. This CDR3 region has 13 residues. V shed 3 bases and J shed 10 bases, with 13 bases lying between them. Germline assignment: CDR1 GTSNPN and CDR2 SVGIG (reference sequence). The DNA for the CDR3 is TGTGCCTGGAGAGCGAAGGGCCGGTCACCCCTCCACTTT. This sequence encodes CAWRAKGRSPLHF.

The chain has TRBV11-2 and TRBJ2-7, with a weak D call TRBD1 (7 bases). Trimming stripped 1 base from V and 6 bases from J, with 13 bases between. Germline V gene data show CDR1 as SGHAT and CDR2 as FQNNGV. This CDR3 contains 14 residues. The CDR3 region has the DNA TGTGCCAGCAGCTTAGGCGGGACAGCAACCGAGCAGTACTTC. This sequence encodes CASSLGGTATEQYF.

This clone was counted ten times or more. The genes are TRBV2 and TRBJ2-1; TRBD2 matches at 10 bases. The CDR3 loop spans 14 amino acids. CDR1 and CDR2 from the germline V gene are SNHLY and FYNNEI. V dropped 1 base and J dropped 15; count of bases not matched to a gene: 9. CDR3 sequence reads: CASSEVGLADRRFF. The DNA for the CDR3 is TGTGCCAGCAGTGAAGTCGGACTAGCGGACCGGCGGTTCTTC.

This clone was found many times. This chain connects TRBV5-1 to TRBJ2-7; maybe TRBD1 (6 bases). Trimming removed 4 bases at V and 2 bases at J, with 13 bases between. Germline V gene sequence: CDR1 SGHRS, CDR2 YFSETQ. The CDR3 length is 14 residues. The CDR3 DNA reads as TGCGCCAGCAGCGCGGACAGTTCGGCCTACGAGCAGTACTTC. Its protein product is CASSADSSAYEQYF.

This clone appeared many times. This chain connects TRBV2 to TRBJ2-2; D is ambiguous. Trimming took 5 bases from V and 4 from J, leaving 11 bases between them. The CDR3 runs to 14 residues. The germline V gene has CDR1 SNHLY and CDR2 FYNNEI. The CDR3 sequence: CASSPRVTTGELFF. In nucleotides, the CDR3 is TGTGCCAGCAGTCCCCGGGTTACCACCGGGGAGCTGTTTTTT.

This clone has at least ten counts. CDR3 loop: CAISESTGPNQPQHF. The CDR3 region has the DNA TGTGCCATCAGTGAGTCGACAGGCCCTAATCAGCCCCAGCATTTT. The J gene is TRBJ1-5, the V gene TRBV10-3, with D possibly matching TRBD1 (6 bases). This CDR3 region has 15 residues. Per germline, CDR1 ENHRY and CDR2 SYGVKD. Trimming removed 0 bases from V and 4 bases from J, with 10 bases in between.

This clone was detected ten times or more. This chain uses TRBV12-3 or TRBV12-4 with TRBJ2-1; 13 nucleotides agree with TRBD2. There are 15 residues in the CDR3. Unmatched junction bases numbered 6, after V lost 6 bases and J lost 7 bases. CDR3 region: CASSLTGLAGNEQFF. In DNA form, the CDR3 reads TGTGCCAGCAGCCTCACGGGACTAGCGGGGAATGAGCAGTTCTTC.

About this clone: A much more abundant neighbour one base away suggests this may be a read error. This same CDR3 is encoded by further DNA sequences in the sample. The chain joins TRBV25-1 to TRBJ2-4; either TRBD1 or TRBD2 may fit D (5 bases each). This CDR3 spans 12 amino acids. Germline V lookup: CDR1 MGHDK, CDR2 SYGVNS. V lost 6 bases and J 9 bases, leaving 12 bases between the germline ends. The CDR3 bases are TGTGCCAGCAGCGAGCAGGGAGCCATTCAGTACTTC. Its translation: CASSEQGAIQYF.

In this sample, this clone turned up a few times. This chain connects TRBV6-9 to TRBJ1-2; the D is unclear. There are 8 residues in the CDR3. Germline V gene data show CDR1 as MNHGY and CDR2 as SVAAGI. CDR3 loop: CANYGYTF. The CDR3 DNA reads TGTGCTAACTATGGCTACACCTTC.